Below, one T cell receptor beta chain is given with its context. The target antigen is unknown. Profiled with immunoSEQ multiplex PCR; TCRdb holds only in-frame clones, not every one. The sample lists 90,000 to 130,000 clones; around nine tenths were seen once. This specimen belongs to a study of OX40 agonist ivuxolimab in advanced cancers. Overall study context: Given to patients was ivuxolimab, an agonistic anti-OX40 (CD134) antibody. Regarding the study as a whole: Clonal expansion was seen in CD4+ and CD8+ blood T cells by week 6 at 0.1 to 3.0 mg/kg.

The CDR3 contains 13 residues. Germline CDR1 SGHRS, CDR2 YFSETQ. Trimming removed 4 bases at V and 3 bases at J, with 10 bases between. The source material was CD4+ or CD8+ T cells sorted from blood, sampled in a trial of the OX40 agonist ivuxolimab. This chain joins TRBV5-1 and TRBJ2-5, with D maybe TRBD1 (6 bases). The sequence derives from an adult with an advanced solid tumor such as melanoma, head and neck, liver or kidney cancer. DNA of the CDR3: TGCGCCAGCAGCAGGGACACCGAAGAGACCCAGTACTTC. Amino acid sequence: CASSRDTEETQYF.